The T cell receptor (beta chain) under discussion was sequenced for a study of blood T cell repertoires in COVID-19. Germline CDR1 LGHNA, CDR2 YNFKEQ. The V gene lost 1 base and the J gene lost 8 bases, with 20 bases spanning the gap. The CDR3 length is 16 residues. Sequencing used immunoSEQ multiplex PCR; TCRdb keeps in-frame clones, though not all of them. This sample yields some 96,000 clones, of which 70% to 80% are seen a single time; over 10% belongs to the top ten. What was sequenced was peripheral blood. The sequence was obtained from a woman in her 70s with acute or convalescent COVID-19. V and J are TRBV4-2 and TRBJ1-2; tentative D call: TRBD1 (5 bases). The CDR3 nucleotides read TGTGCCAGCAGCCAAGTCGCCGGGGGGGGAAGTATAGGCTACACCTTC. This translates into CASSQVAGGGSIGYTF.